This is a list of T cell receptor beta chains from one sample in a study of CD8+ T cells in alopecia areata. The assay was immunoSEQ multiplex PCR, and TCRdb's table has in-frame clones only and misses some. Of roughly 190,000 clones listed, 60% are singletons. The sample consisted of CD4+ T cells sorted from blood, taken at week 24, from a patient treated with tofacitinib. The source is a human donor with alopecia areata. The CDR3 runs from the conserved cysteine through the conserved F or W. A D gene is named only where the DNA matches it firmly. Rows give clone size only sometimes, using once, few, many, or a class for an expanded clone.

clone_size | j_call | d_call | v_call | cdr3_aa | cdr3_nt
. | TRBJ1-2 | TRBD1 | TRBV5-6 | CASSSPGQGYVYGYTF | TGTGCCAGCAGCTCCCCGGGACAGGGGTATGTCTATGGCTACACCTTC
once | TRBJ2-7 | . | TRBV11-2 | CASSRQTEYEQYF | TGTGCCAGCAGCCGACAGACCGAGTACGAGCAGTACTTC
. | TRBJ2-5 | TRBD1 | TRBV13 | CASTRKGRGHETQYF | TGTGCCAGCACCCGAAAAGGCAGGGGGCACGAGACCCAGTACTTC
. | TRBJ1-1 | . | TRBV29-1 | CSVSQNTEAFF | TGCAGCGTTTCTCAGAACACTGAAGCTTTCTTT
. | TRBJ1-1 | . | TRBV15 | CATSRAVVGTEAFF | TGTGCCACCAGCAGAGCCGTAGTCGGAACTGAAGCTTTCTTT
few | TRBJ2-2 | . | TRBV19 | CASENTGELFF | TGTGCCAGCGAGAACACCGGGGAGCTGTTTTTT
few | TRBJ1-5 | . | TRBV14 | CASSLRDQPQHF | TGTGCCAGCAGCCTTAGGGATCAGCCCCAGCATTTT
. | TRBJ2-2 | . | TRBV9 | CASSVQGQGELFF | TGTGCCAGCAGCGTACAGGGGCAGGGGGAGCTGTTTTTT
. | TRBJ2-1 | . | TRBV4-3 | CASSQERAVSEQFF | TGCGCCAGCAGCCAAGAACGGGCCGTGAGTGAGCAGTTCTTC
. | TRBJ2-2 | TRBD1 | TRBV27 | CASRRQGNTGELFF | TGTGCCAGCAGGAGACAGGGGAACACCGGGGAGCTGTTTTTT
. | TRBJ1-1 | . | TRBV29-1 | CSVGTGIGSEAFF | TGCAGCGTTGGAACGGGGATTGGGTCTGAAGCTTTCTTT
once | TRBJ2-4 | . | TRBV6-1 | CASSQDRKNIQYF | TGTGCCAGCAGCCAAGACAGAAAAAACATTCAGTACTTC
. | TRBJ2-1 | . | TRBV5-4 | CASSFRGPYNEQFF | TGTGCCAGCAGCTTCCGGGGGCCCTACAATGAGCAGTTCTTC
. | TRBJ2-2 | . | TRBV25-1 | CASLRGAGGELFF | TGTGCCAGCCTTCGGGGAGCGGGCGGGGAGCTGTTTTTT
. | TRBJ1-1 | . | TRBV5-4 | CASSYGLDTEAFF | TGTGCCAGCAGCTACGGACTTGACACTGAAGCTTTCTTT
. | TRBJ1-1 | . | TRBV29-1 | CSVERVGSVNTEAFF | TGCAGCGTTGAGAGGGTGGGTTCCGTTAACACTGAAGCTTTCTTT
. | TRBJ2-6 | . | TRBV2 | CASSFLTSRDGVSPGANVLTF | TGTGCCAGCAGTTTCCTTACGTCGAGGGACGGCGTGTCTCCTGGGGCCAACGTCCTGACTTTC
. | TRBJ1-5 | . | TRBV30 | CAWSPQGRGYQPQHF | TGTGCCTGGAGCCCCCAGGGCAGGGGATATCAGCCCCAGCATTTT
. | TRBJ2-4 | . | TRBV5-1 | CASSLNRDIQYF | TGCGCCAGCAGCTTAAATAGGGACATTCAGTACTTC
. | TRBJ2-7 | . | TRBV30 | CAWSPPLPGQQNEQYF | TGTGCCTGGAGTCCACCCTTACCGGGACAACAAAACGAGCAGTACTTC
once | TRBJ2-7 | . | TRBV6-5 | CASSTGGQGSHEQYF | TGTGCCAGCAGTACCGGGGGGCAGGGGAGCCACGAGCAGTACTTC
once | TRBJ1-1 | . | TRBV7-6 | CASSPLNGGNTEAFF | TGTGCCAGCAGCCCCCTAAACGGGGGGAACACTGAAGCTTTCTTT
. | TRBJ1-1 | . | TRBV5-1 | CASSLSSKNTEAFF | TGCGCCAGCAGCTTGAGCTCGAAGAACACTGAAGCTTTCTTT
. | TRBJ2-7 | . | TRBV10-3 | CAHGGSREEQYF | TGTGCCCACGGAGGATCCAGAGAAGAGCAGTACTTC
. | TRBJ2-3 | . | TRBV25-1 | CASRRGTDTQYF | TGTGCCAGCAGGCGGGGCACAGATACGCAGTATTTT
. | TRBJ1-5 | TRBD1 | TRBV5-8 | CASSRGQGNNQPQHF | TGTGCCAGCAGCCGGGGACAGGGAAACAATCAGCCCCAGCATTTT
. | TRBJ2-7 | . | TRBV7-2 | CASSLAPRGEQYF | TGTGCCAGCAGCTTAGCCCCAAGGGGGGAGCAGTACTTC
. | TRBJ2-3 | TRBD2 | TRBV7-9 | CASSISLAGGPDTDTQYF | TGTGCCAGCAGTATTTCTCTAGCGGGGGGGCCGGACACAGATACGCAGTATTTT
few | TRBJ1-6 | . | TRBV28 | CASTDRGRRHLALHF | TGTGCCAGCACCGATAGGGGCAGGAGGCATTTAGCCCTCCACTTT
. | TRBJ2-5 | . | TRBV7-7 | CASSSAGSRSQETQYF | TGTGCCAGCAGTTCAGCAGGGTCAAGGTCACAAGAGACCCAGTACTTC
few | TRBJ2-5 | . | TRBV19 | CASSFPGQMETQYF | TGTGCCAGTAGCTTCCCGGGACAAATGGAGACCCAGTACTTC
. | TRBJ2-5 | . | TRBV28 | CASSLSGGGETQYF | TGTGCCAGCAGTTTATCTGGGGGCGGGGAGACCCAGTACTTC
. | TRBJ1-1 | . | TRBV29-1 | CSVEVGGATEAFF | TGCAGCGTCGAGGTCGGGGGGGCAACTGAAGCTTTCTTT
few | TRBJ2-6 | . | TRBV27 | CASSSQGSGANVLTF | TGTGCCAGCAGTTCGCAGGGATCTGGGGCCAACGTCCTGACTTTC
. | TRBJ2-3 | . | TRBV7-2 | CASSLFGSSTDTQYF | TGTGCCAGCAGCTTATTCGGGTCTAGCACAGATACGCAGTATTTT
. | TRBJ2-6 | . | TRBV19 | CASSQDRANVLTF | TGTGCCAGTAGCCAGGATCGGGCCAACGTCCTGACTTTC
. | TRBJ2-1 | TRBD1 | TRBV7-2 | CASSLGQGANEQFF | TGTGCCAGCAGCTTAGGGCAGGGGGCCAATGAGCAGTTCTTC
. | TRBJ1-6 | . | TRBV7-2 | CASSLAFGNSPLHF | TGTGCCAGCAGCTTAGCTTTCGGGAACTCACCCCTCCACTTT
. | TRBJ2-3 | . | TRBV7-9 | CASTQTRNSGKQYF | TGTGCCAGCACACAAACTAGGAATTCCGGGAAGCAGTATTTT
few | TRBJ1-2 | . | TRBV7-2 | CASSLEGGIGYTF | TGTGCCAGCAGCTTAGAAGGGGGGATTGGCTACACCTTC
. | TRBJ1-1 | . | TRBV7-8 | CASSLGELDTEAFF | TGTGCCAGCAGCTTGGGGGAGTTGGACACTGAAGCTTTCTTT
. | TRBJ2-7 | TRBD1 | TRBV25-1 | CASSTRTGTIEQYF | TGTGCCAGCAGTACGAGGACAGGGACGATCGAGCAGTACTTC
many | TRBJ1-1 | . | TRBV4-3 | CASSSRRDTEAFF | TGCGCCAGCAGCTCACGGAGGGACACTGAAGCTTTCTTT
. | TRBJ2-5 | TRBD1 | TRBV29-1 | CSVDKTGKETQYF | TGCAGCGTTGATAAGACAGGGAAAGAGACCCAGTACTTC
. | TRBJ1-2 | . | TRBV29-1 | CSVGLEISGYTF | TGCAGCGTTGGGCTGGAGATATCCGGCTACACCTTC
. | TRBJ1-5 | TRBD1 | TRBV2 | CASRRGGIQPQHF | TGTGCCAGCAGGCGAGGGGGCATTCAGCCCCAGCATTTT
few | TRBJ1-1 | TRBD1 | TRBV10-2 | CASKTRRAGGEAFF | TGCGCCAGCAAAACACGCAGGGCAGGGGGTGAAGCTTTCTTT
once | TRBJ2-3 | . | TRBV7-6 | CASSSDPGAGDTQYF | TGTGCCAGCAGCTCAGACCCAGGGGCAGGTGATACGCAGTATTTT
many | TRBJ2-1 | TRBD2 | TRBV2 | CASSWWTSGQNEQFF | TGTGCCAGCAGTTGGTGGACTAGCGGGCAAAATGAGCAGTTCTTC
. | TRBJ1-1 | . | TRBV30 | CAWSAPLGTTEAFF | TGTGCCTGGAGTGCTCCCCTAGGGACCACTGAAGCTTTCTTT
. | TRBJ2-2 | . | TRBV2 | CASSEAGTGELFF | TGTGCCAGCAGTGAAGCGGGGACCGGGGAGCTGTTTTTT
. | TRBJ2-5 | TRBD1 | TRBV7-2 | CASSSRQGWQTQYF | TGTGCCAGCAGCTCTCGACAGGGTTGGCAGACCCAGTACTTC
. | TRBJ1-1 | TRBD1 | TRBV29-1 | CSVGQGIGNTEAFF | TGCAGCGTCGGACAGGGGATCGGGAACACTGAAGCTTTCTTT
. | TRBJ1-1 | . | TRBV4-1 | CASSHEVPNTEAFF | TGCGCCAGCAGCCATGAAGTCCCGAACACTGAAGCTTTCTTT
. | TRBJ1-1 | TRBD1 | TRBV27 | CASSQQGFEAFF | TGTGCCAGCAGTCAACAGGGGTTTGAAGCTTTCTTT
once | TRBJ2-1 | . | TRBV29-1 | CSVEDVGEQFF | TGCAGCGTTGAGGACGTTGGGGAGCAGTTCTTC
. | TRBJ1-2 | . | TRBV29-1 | CSVRRQGSYGYTF | TGCAGCGTTCGACGGCAGGGGAGCTATGGCTACACCTTC
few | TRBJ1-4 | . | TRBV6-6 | CASVRVSTNEKLFF | TGTGCCAGCGTACGAGTCTCAACTAATGAAAAACTGTTTTTT